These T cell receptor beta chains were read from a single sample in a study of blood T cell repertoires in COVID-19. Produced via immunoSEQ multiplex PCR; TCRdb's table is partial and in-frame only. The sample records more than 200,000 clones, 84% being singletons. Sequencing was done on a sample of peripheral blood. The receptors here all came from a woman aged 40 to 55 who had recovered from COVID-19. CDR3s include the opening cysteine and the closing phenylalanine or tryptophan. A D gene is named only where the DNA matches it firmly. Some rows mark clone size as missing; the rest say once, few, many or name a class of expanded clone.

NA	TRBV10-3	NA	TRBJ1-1	CAISEPWTVSITEAFF	TGTGCCATCAGTGAGCCGTGGACAGTCTCAATAACTGAAGCTTTCTTT
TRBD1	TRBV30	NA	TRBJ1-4	CAWTGQGLEKLFF	TGTGCCTGGACCGGACAGGGTCTCGAGAAACTGTTTTTT
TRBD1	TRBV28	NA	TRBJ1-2	CASSSPGQGGGYTF	TGTGCCAGCAGCTCACCGGGACAGGGGGGTGGCTACACCTTC
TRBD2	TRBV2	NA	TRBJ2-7	CASRGTSIDEQYF	TGTGCCAGCAGGGGGACTAGCATCGACGAGCAGTACTTC
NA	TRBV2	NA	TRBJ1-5	CARSSGRSEPQHF	TGTGCCAGAAGTAGCGGCAGGTCGGAGCCCCAGCATTTT
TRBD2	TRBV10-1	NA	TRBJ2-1	CASSSGGHEQFF	TGCGCCAGCAGCAGCGGGGGACATGAGCAGTTCTTC
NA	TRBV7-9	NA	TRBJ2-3	CASSLFDQGTQYF	TGTGCCAGCAGCTTGTTCGACCAGGGTACGCAGTATTTT
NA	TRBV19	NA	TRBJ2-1	CASSIQVSSYNEQFF	TGTGCCAGTAGTATTCAGGTCAGCTCCTACAATGAGCAGTTCTTC
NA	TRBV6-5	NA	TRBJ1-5	CASSRRPEGNQPQHF	TGTGCCAGCAGCCGCCGACCGGAGGGCAATCAGCCCCAGCATTTT
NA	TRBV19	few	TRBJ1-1	CASSIYRDTEAFF	TGTGCCAGTAGTATATACAGAGACACTGAAGCTTTCTTT
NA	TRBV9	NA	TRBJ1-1	CASSVSGNTEAFF	TGTGCCAGCAGCGTATCAGGGAACACTGAAGCTTTCTTT
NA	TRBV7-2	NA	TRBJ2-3	CASSFGGSDTQYF	TGTGCCAGCAGCTTCGGGGGATCAGATACGCAGTATTTT
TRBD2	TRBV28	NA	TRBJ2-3	CASSGTSRADTQYF	TGTGCCAGCAGTGGGACTAGTAGGGCAGATACGCAGTATTTT
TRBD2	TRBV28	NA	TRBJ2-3	CASSPTSGAKDTQYF	TGTGCCAGCAGTCCGACTAGCGGGGCTAAAGATACGCAGTATTTT
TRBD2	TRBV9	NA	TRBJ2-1	CASSVEASGGNEQFF	TGTGCCAGCAGCGTAGAGGCTAGCGGGGGTAATGAGCAGTTCTTC
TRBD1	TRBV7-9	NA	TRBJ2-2	CASSFTGGLDTGELFF	TGTGCCAGCAGCTTTACAGGGGGACTGGACACCGGGGAGCTGTTTTTT
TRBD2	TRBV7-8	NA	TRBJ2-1	CASSSKLAGLRSYNEQFF	TGTGCCAGCAGCTCCAAACTAGCGGGGCTAAGGTCCTACAATGAGCAGTTCTTC
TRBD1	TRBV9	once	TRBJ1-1	CASSSGGRGQSEAFF	TGTGCCAGCAGCTCAGGGGGCAGGGGGCAGAGTGAAGCTTTCTTT
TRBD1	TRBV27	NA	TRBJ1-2	CASRLGGEGYGYTF	TGTGCCAGCAGACTAGGGGGCGAGGGCTATGGCTACACCTTC